The rows below give T cell receptor beta chains drawn from one sample of a study of PD-1 blockade in classical Hodgkin lymphoma. Generated by immunoSEQ multiplex PCR, the TCRdb table keeps only in-frame clones and is missing some. Among about 30,000 clones listed, approximately 90% were seen once. Sequencing was performed on peripheral blood mononuclear cells (PBMCs). The source is a human donor with classical Hodgkin lymphoma. Each CDR3 is given without its conserved first and last residue. D genes are given only for firm matches.

CDR3 protein	V gene	J gene	D gene
ASSSGGEKLF	TRBV7-9	TRBJ1-4	NA
ASSRTRGYNEQF	TRBV28	TRBJ2-1	TRBD2
ASNRQGLHEQY	TRBV6-5	TRBJ2-7	TRBD1
ASSLGGLDEQY	TRBV5-4	TRBJ2-7	NA
ASSLDTYEQY	TRBV11-2	TRBJ2-7	NA
ASSDHLGQGRNQPQH	TRBV2	TRBJ1-5	NA
ASSLDLRGAAGYT	TRBV11-2	TRBJ1-2	NA
ASTKWGTREAF	TRBV5-8	TRBJ1-1	NA
ASSLFGDTQY	TRBV5-5	TRBJ2-3	NA
ASSPGSSGANVLT	TRBV28	TRBJ2-6	NA
SAGTSGPYEQY	TRBV29-1	TRBJ2-7	TRBD2
AISEGLAGGWTEQF	TRBV10-3	TRBJ2-1	TRBD2
ASSLYVSGSDEQY	TRBV11-2	TRBJ2-7	TRBD2
ASSQPYPDTQY	TRBV7-3	TRBJ2-3	NA
ASRVRFGSSSYEQY	TRBV5-1	TRBJ2-7	NA
ASSRDTPYNEQF	TRBV18	TRBJ2-1	NA
ASSLRVNQPQH	TRBV19	TRBJ1-5	NA
ASSTSTGSESGYT	TRBV5-1	TRBJ1-2	NA
ASSQRREGEQF	TRBV7-9	TRBJ2-1	NA
ASSPLAGGNTGELF	TRBV5-1	TRBJ2-2	TRBD2
ASSLTRGPYNEQF	TRBV7-8	TRBJ2-1	NA
ATDFSSSYNEQF	TRBV28	TRBJ2-1	NA